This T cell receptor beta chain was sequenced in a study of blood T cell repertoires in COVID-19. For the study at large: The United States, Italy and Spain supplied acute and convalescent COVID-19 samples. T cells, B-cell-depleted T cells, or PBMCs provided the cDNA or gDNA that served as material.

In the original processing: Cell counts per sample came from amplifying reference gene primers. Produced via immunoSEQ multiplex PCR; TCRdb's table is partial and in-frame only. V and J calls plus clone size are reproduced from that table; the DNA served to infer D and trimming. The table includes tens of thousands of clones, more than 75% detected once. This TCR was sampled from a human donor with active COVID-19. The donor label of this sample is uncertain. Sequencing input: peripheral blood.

CDR3 amino acids: CASSLHGTGGYPREQYF. The CDR3 coding sequence is TGTGCCAGCAGCTTGCACGGGACAGGGGGCTATCCACGCGAGCAGTACTTC. The chain has TRBV5-8 and TRBJ2-7, with 12 positions matching TRBD1. Germline CDR1 SGHTS, CDR2 YDEGEE. After removal of 1 base from V and 6 bases from J, the junction contained 11 bases not matched to a gene. The CDR3 has 17 residues.